This is a list of T cell receptor beta chains from one sample in a study of a mutant IDH1 vaccine in newly diagnosed glioma. The data were produced by immunoSEQ multiplex PCR, yet TCRdb's version contains in-frame clones alone and is incomplete. The table lists 45,000 to 55,000 clones, just over 85% of them singletons. The specimen was PBMCs, collected from a glioma patient treated with radiotherapy, temozolomide or both. All receptors derive from a man aged 35 to 55 with glioma. CDR3s include the opening cysteine and the closing phenylalanine or tryptophan. The D gene is left open where the match is weak. The size field is filled for only some rows; it gives once, few, many or a size class.

CDR3 DNA | CDR3 protein | J gene | clone size | V gene | D gene
TGTGCCAGTAGGGATACAGGGGAGGGCGAAAAACTGTTTTTT | CASRDTGEGEKLFF | TRBJ1-4 | . | TRBV19 | TRBD1
TGCAGTGCCGCCTCAGGACGGGCCCAGCATTTT | CSAASGRAQHF | TRBJ1-5 | once | TRBV20-1 | .
TGTGCCAGCAGCTCCGAGATAGGGGTCGGTGAGCAGTTCTTC | CASSSEIGVGEQFF | TRBJ2-1 | . | TRBV5-4 | .
TGTGCCAGCAGTTTAAGCGTAGGTTTAGGATCGGGCAATCAGCCCCAGCATTTT | CASSLSVGLGSGNQPQHF | TRBJ1-5 | . | TRBV28 | .
TGCGCCAGCAGCTTGGTCCCGGGAGCTTTCTACGAGCAGTACTTC | CASSLVPGAFYEQYF | TRBJ2-7 | . | TRBV5-1 | .
TGTGCCAGCTCACTCGGGACAGGGGCAAACACCATATATTTT | CASSLGTGANTIYF | TRBJ1-3 | . | TRBV18 | TRBD1
TGTGCCAGCAGCTTAGGGACAGGGGCAGGGAATCAGCCCCAGCATTTT | CASSLGTGAGNQPQHF | TRBJ1-5 | . | TRBV7-9 | TRBD1
TGTGCCAGTAAACTCAGAAGCACAGATACGCAGTATTTT | CASKLRSTDTQYF | TRBJ2-3 | . | TRBV19 | .
TGTGCCAGCTCACCTTCGGAGGGGGCTAACTATGGCTACACCTTC | CASSPSEGANYGYTF | TRBJ1-2 | once | TRBV18 | .
TGTGCCAGCAGACCCGGGGAGACCCAGTACTTC | CASRPGETQYF | TRBJ2-5 | . | TRBV6-4 | .
TGTGCCAGCAGTGAATCTCCTGTGAACACTGAAGCTTTCTTT | CASSESPVNTEAFF | TRBJ1-1 | . | TRBV2 | .
TGTGCCAGCAGCGCTCGGGGAGCGGGTCTCTACGAGCAGTACTTC | CASSARGAGLYEQYF | TRBJ2-7 | . | TRBV7-2 | .
TGTGCCAGCAGCTTAGCAACGGGACTAGCCTACGAGCAGTACTTC | CASSLATGLAYEQYF | TRBJ2-7 | . | TRBV7-2 | TRBD2
TGTGCCAGCACGGATAGCGGGGTGGCAGATACGCAGTATTTT | CASTDSGVADTQYF | TRBJ2-3 | . | TRBV6-5 | TRBD2
TGTGCCAGCTCACCACCCAGTGTGAACACTGAAGCTTTCTTT | CASSPPSVNTEAFF | TRBJ1-1 | . | TRBV18 | .
TGCGCCAGCAGCCAACCTCTAGGGGGTCAAGAGACCCAGTACTTC | CASSQPLGGQETQYF | TRBJ2-5 | . | TRBV4-1 | .
TGTGCCAGCAGCTTAGGGGGCGGCTACGAGCAGTACTTC | CASSLGGGYEQYF | TRBJ2-7 | once | TRBV7-3 | .
TGTGCCAGCAGTGGACTAGCGGGAGCTCGGAGGGGCAATGAGCAGTTCTTC | CASSGLAGARRGNEQFF | TRBJ2-1 | . | TRBV11-3 | TRBD2
TGTGCCAGTAGTACCGGACGGCCAAATAGCAATCAGCCCCAGCATTTT | CASSTGRPNSNQPQHF | TRBJ1-5 | . | TRBV19 | .
TGCGCCAGCAGCTTGAGCGGGATCCAAGAGACCCAGTACTTC | CASSLSGIQETQYF | TRBJ2-5 | . | TRBV5-1 | TRBD2
TGCGCCAGCACAAAAGACGGGGGGAACGGAGGGGAGCTGTTTTTT | CASTKDGGNGGELFF | TRBJ2-2 | . | TRBV5-1 | TRBD2
TGTGCCAGCAGCGTCACGGAGAGCGGGGAGCTGTTTTTT | CASSVTESGELFF | TRBJ2-2 | . | TRBV7-2 | .
TGTGCCAGCAGCTCTAATTCGGCAGCCCAGCATTTT | CASSSNSAAQHF | TRBJ1-5 | . | TRBV7-9 | .
TGCGCCAGCAGCACTCCCACAGATACGCAGTATTTT | CASSTPTDTQYF | TRBJ2-3 | . | TRBV5-1 | .
TGCGCCAGCAGCTTTACCCGGGACAGCGCATATGAAGCTTTCTTT | CASSFTRDSAYEAFF | TRBJ1-1 | once | TRBV5-1 | TRBD1
TGCGCCAGCCGACCAGCGGGAGGATCGAACACCGGGGAGCTGTTTTTT | CASRPAGGSNTGELFF | TRBJ2-2 | few | TRBV5-1 | TRBD2
TGTGCCAGCAGCGCCCCTAGCGGGAAGGTTCAGTACTTC | CASSAPSGKVQYF | TRBJ2-4 | once | TRBV7-2 | TRBD2
TGTGCCAGCAGCGTCGACAGGGGGCGTTTGGATGAGCAGTTCTTC | CASSVDRGRLDEQFF | TRBJ2-1 | . | TRBV14 | TRBD1
TGTGCCAGCAGTGAAGGAGTGAACACTGAAGCTTTCTTT | CASSEGVNTEAFF | TRBJ1-1 | . | TRBV25-1 | .
TGTGCCAGTAGTATGCGGGTCTTGGCCGAGCAGTACTTC | CASSMRVLAEQYF | TRBJ2-7 | . | TRBV19 | .
TGTGCCAGCTCACCACGGGCCGGGGGCGACGAGCAGTACTTC | CASSPRAGGDEQYF | TRBJ2-7 | . | TRBV18 | .
TGTGCCAGCACTCCCCGCAGGGCAGATACGCAGTATTTT | CASTPRRADTQYF | TRBJ2-3 | . | TRBV7-2 | .
TGTGCCAGCAGTGAAAGGGGGGACTCCTACGAGCAGTACTTC | CASSERGDSYEQYF | TRBJ2-7 | . | TRBV25-1 | .
TGTGCCAGCAGTGACGCAAACTACAGGTTAGGAGGCTACACCTTC | CASSDANYRLGGYTF | TRBJ1-2 | . | TRBV25-1 | .
TGTGCCAGCAGGTCTCGACTAGCGGACTACGAGCAGTACTTC | CASRSRLADYEQYF | TRBJ2-7 | once | TRBV13 | TRBD2
TGTGCCAGCAGTTACTCGTCAGGGTCCTCCTACAATGAGCAGTTCTTC | CASSYSSGSSYNEQFF | TRBJ2-1 | . | TRBV6-6 | .
TGCGCCAGCAGCCGGGGGTTGAGTACAGCAAGTAGGGAGCAGTACTTC | CASSRGLSTASREQYF | TRBJ2-7 | . | TRBV5-1 | .
TGTGCCAGTAGCATTTCGGGACATCAACCTGGAAACACCATATATTTT | CASSISGHQPGNTIYF | TRBJ1-3 | . | TRBV19 | .
TGTGCCAGCAGTATACTAGCGACCGACCGGGGGGAGCAGTACTTC | CASSILATDRGEQYF | TRBJ2-7 | . | TRBV2 | TRBD2
TGTGCCAGCAGTTTATCCTACGGGTTCGTTGGCTACACCTTC | CASSLSYGFVGYTF | TRBJ1-2 | once | TRBV28 | .
TGTGCCAGCAGCTTGCTAGGGGTCAACTATGGCTACACCTTC | CASSLLGVNYGYTF | TRBJ1-2 | . | TRBV5-4 | .
TGTGCCAGTAGTATTGGGACTAGCGGATTCTACGAGCAGTACTTC | CASSIGTSGFYEQYF | TRBJ2-7 | once | TRBV19 | TRBD2
TGTGCCAGCAGCGTAGCTTTAACAATTGGAACGCAGTATTTT | CASSVALTIGTQYF | TRBJ2-3 | . | TRBV9 | .
TGTGCCAGCTCCCGATTCGGGACCCAGGGGACAGAGACCCAGTACTTC | CASSRFGTQGTETQYF | TRBJ2-5 | once | TRBV2 | .
TGCGCCAGCAGCTTGGAGGGTTTAGGGGGAGCGGACACCTACGAGCAGTACTTC | CASSLEGLGGADTYEQYF | TRBJ2-7 | . | TRBV5-1 | .
TGTGCCATCAGCACTACGGGCCAAGGGACAGATACGCAGTATTTT | CAISTTGQGTDTQYF | TRBJ2-3 | . | TRBV10-3 | .
TGTGCCAGCAGCTTAGAAGGGAGAATGAGTACGCAGTATTTT | CASSLEGRMSTQYF | TRBJ2-3 | . | TRBV7-7 | .
TGTGCCAGCATAAGTGGACCCCTATGGGGTGAGCAGTTCTTC | CASISGPLWGEQFF | TRBJ2-1 | . | TRBV6-4 | .
TGTGCCAGTAGTATGGCAGCGGGAGACTACGAGCAGTACTTC | CASSMAAGDYEQYF | TRBJ2-7 | . | TRBV19 | TRBD2
TGTGCCAGCTCCCCTACGACAGGGGGCACTGAAGCTTTCTTT | CASSPTTGGTEAFF | TRBJ1-1 | . | TRBV18 | TRBD1
TGTGCCAGCAGTTCCACAGGCACCGGGGAGCTGTTTTTT | CASSSTGTGELFF | TRBJ2-2 | . | TRBV6-6 | .
TGTGCCAGCAGCCCTCCGGGATCCTACAATGAGCAGTTCTTC | CASSPPGSYNEQFF | TRBJ2-1 | . | TRBV7-2 | .
TGTGCCAGTAGTATAGGCGGGGGCAGAACCTACGAGCAGTACTTC | CASSIGGGRTYEQYF | TRBJ2-7 | . | TRBV19 | .
TGTGCCAGCAGCCCGACAGTCCGCGGGGAGCAGTACTTC | CASSPTVRGEQYF | TRBJ2-7 | . | TRBV7-6 | .
TGTGCCAGCAGCGACGAGGGTTTTCGCACCGGGGAGCTGTTTTTT | CASSDEGFRTGELFF | TRBJ2-2 | few | TRBV9 | .
TGTGCCAGCAGCCTTACAGGGCCCTACGAGCAGTACTTC | CASSLTGPYEQYF | TRBJ2-7 | once | TRBV5-6 | .
TGTGCCAGCAGCTTAGGAGGATTACAAATCTCCTACGAGCAGTACTTC | CASSLGGLQISYEQYF | TRBJ2-7 | . | TRBV7-9 | .
TGCACCAGCAGCCAAGATCTTGTGCGAAGTAGTGGAGACACCGGGGAGCTGTTTTTT | CTSSQDLVRSSGDTGELFF | TRBJ2-2 | once | TRBV1 | .
TGTGCCAGCAGCCCGACTAGCGGGAGCGATGAGCAGTTCTTC | CASSPTSGSDEQFF | TRBJ2-1 | . | TRBV11-3 | TRBD2
TGCGCCAGCAGCTTGAGGTCGGAGAACACTGAAGCTTTCTTT | CASSLRSENTEAFF | TRBJ1-1 | . | TRBV5-1 | .